This TCR beta chain was identified during a study of blood T cell repertoires in COVID-19. This clone has only one observation. Sequenced by immunoSEQ multiplex PCR; TCRdb stores in-frame clones only, minus some. The sample shows a few hundred thousand clones, around 89% of them seen only once. CDR1 is LGHDT, CDR2 YNNKEL, per germline (reference sequence). V gave up 4 bases and J gave up 7 bases; unmatched junction bases: 10. The CDR3 contains 16 residues. Sequencing was done on a sample of peripheral blood. The receptor was derived from an older woman with COVID-19, enrolled during active disease. This rearrangement joins TRBV3-1 (or the pseudogene TRBV3-2) to TRBJ1-5; 10 bases map to TRBD1. The CDR3 sequence is CASSLGFGQGGQPQHF. DNA of the CDR3: TGTGCCAGCAGCCTGGGGTTCGGACAGGGGGGACAGCCCCAGCATTTT.